This is a list of T cell receptor beta chains from one sample in a study of T cell changes during pregnancy in multiple sclerosis. TCRdb's copy holds only in-frame clones and misses some; the assay was immunoSEQ multiplex PCR. The profile shows about 41,000 clones, 90% of them singletons. This specimen consisted of CD8+ T cells from peripheral blood mononuclear cells, obtained in the first trimester of pregnancy. The origin of the receptors is a female donor with multiple sclerosis, enrolled in a pregnancy study. The conserved cysteine and the conserved F or W are not part of the CDR3 here. The order of the fields is D gene, V gene, CDR3 protein. D genes are given only for firm matches.

>NA|TRBV6-1
ASSVPGLAYEQY
>TRBD2|TRBV5-6
ASSLDGLANEQF
>TRBD1|TRBV11-2
ASSLGQGASYEQY
>NA|TRBV7-9
ASSSTQHYYGYT
>TRBD2|TRBV18
ASSPSGAGAYVEQF
>TRBD2|TRBV5-4
ASSGEGEQF
>NA|TRBV6-5
ASSFEGRGEAF
>TRBD1|TRBV7-3
ASSSGTGAEAF
>NA|TRBV7-9
ASSRTDYNEQF
>NA|TRBV30
AWTTGYEQY
>NA|TRBV11-2
ASSSGTYEQY
>TRBD1|TRBV6-5
ASSLGQVAEAF
>TRBD2|TRBV30
AWSASGYPYEQY
>NA|TRBV7-6
ASSSLVGAEQY
>TRBD1|TRBV19
ASSIADRASYEQY
>TRBD2|TRBV7-6
ASSLESGRANNEQF
>TRBD2|TRBV9
ASSVGGNEQY
>TRBD2|TRBV7-9
ASSLRTSGSVSSYEQY
>NA|TRBV7-8
ASSLIRGNQPQH
>TRBD1|TRBV27
ASSPGQVNTEAF
>TRBD2|TRBV5-8
ASSWRLAGGISYEQY
>NA|TRBV30
AWSQGNSGNTIY